What follows describes a single TCR beta chain. Antigen unknown. The data are from a study of T-cell reconstitution after alpha-beta-depleted transplantation in children. Overall study results and limits: One year after transplant, T-cell counts and diversity came mostly from newly produced T cells. At day 60, the high TCRbeta diversity found in some patients originated from recipient T cells and thymic progenitors that had survived.

During its preparation, the TCRbeta library received unique molecular identifiers. TCRdb itself ran the PCR reads through MiXCR, one entry per CDR3 protein. The top ten hold 27% of the sample, which has about 440,000 distinct CDR3 sequences, around two fifths seen once. Trimming removed 6 bases from V and 5 bases from J; junction bases left unmatched: 12. This CDR3 has 14 amino acids. Germline V gene sequence: CDR1 DFQATT, CDR2 SNEGSKA (reference sequence). This TCR came from a girl aged 2-10 years with aplastic anemia, due to receive a stem cell transplant. The rearrangement uses TRBV20-1 and TRBJ2-7, with 8 bases matching TRBD2. The input for sequencing was PBMCs, taken before TCRalphabeta/CD19-depleted stem cell transplant. Here the CDR3 reads CSAPDSGRIHEQYF. DNA for the CDR3: TGCAGTGCGCCCGACAGCGGGAGAATCCACGAGCAGTACTTC.